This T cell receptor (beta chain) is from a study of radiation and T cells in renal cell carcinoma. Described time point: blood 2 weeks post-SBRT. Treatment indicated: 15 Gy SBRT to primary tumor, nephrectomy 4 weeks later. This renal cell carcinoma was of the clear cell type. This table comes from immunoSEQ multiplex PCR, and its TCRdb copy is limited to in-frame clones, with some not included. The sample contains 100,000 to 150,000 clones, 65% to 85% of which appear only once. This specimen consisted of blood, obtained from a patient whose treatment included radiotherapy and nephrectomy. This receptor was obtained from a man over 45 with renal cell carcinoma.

The CDR3 DNA sequence: TGTGCCAGCAGTTATCGGGGGGGCGCGAAAAAACTGTTTTTT. It is translated as CASSYRGGAKKLFF. V is TRBV27 and J is TRBJ1-4; maybe TRBD1 (6 bases). The CDR3 totals 14 residues. V lost 4 bases, J lost 9 bases, and 15 bases lay in between. Germline V gene data show CDR1 as MNHEY and CDR2 as SMNVEV (reference sequence).